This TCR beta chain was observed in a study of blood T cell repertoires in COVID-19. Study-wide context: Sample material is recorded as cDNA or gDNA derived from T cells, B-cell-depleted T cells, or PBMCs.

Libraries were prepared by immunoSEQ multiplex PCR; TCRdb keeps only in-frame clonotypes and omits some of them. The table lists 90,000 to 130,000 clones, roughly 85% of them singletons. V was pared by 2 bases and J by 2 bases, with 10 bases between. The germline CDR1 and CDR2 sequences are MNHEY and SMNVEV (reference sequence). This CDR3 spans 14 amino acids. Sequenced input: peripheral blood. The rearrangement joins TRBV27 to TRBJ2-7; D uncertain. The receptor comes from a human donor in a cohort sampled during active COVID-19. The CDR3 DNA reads TGTGCCAGCAGTTTAAAGCACCGGGCCTACGAGCAGTACTTC. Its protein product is CASSLKHRAYEQYF.